This TCR beta chain is from a study of cytomegalovirus exposure and HLA in healthy donors. Overall study results and limits: It was in a later analysis that TCR association rates were seen to vary by HLA locus, highest for DRB1 and lowest for HLA-C.

V shed 4 bases and J 2 bases; nucleotides not matched to a gene: 8. CDR3 length equals 16 residues. Germline V gene data show CDR1 as MDHEN and CDR2 as SYDVKM. In the case of this clone: The antigen remains undetermined.

There were likely unrecorded immune exposures, though donors were nominally healthy when sampled. The PCR was carried out with 60 Vbeta primers and 13 Jbeta primers. TCRdb's copy holds only in-frame clones and misses some; the assay was immunoSEQ multiplex PCR. The sample shows over 110,000 clones, approximately 83% of them seen only once. The sequence was obtained from a male donor in good health and CMV-seronegative. V is TRBV28 and J is TRBJ2-1, with 7 bases aligning to TRBD2. The sample comprised PBMCs. CDR3: CASSSPASGAYNEQFF. CDR3 nucleotide sequence: TGTGCCAGCAGTTCCCCAGCTAGCGGAGCCTACAATGAGCAGTTCTTC.